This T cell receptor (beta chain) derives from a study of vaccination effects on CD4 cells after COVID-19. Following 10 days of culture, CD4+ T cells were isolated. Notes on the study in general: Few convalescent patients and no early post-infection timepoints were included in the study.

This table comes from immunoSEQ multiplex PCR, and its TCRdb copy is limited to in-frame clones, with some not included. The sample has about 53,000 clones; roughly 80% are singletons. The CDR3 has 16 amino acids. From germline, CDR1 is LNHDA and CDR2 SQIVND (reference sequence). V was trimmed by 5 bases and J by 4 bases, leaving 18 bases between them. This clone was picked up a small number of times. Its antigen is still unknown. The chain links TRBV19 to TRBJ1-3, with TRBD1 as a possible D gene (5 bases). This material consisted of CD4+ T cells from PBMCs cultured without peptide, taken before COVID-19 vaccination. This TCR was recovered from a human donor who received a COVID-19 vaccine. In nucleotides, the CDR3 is TGTGCCAGTAGTGCCCCCCGGGACCCTCAAGGAAACACCATATATTTT. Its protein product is CASSAPRDPQGNTIYF.